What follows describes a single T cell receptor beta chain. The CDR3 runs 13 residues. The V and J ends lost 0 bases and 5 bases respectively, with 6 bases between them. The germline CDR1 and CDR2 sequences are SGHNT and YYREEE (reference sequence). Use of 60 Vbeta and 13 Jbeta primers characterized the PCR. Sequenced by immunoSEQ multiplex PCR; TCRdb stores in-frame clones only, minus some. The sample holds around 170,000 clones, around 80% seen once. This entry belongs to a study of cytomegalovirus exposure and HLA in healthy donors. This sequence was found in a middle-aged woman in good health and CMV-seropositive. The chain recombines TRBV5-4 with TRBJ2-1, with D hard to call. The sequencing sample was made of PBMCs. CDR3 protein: CASSLEADNEQFF. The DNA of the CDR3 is TGTGCCAGCAGCTTGGAAGCTGACAATGAGCAGTTCTTC.